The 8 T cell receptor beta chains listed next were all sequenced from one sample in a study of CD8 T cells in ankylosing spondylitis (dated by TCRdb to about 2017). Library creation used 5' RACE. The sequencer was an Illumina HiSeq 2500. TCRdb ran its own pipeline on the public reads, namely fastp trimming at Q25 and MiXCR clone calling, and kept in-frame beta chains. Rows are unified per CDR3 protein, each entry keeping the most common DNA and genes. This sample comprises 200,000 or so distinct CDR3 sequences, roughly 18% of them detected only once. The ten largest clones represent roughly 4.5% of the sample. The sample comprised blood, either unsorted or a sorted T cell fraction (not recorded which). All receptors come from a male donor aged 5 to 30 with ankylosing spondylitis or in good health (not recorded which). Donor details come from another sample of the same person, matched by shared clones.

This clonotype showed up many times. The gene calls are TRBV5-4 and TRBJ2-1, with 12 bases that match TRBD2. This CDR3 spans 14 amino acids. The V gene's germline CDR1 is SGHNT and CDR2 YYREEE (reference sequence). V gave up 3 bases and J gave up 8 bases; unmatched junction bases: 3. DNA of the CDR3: TGTGCCAGCAGCTCGACTAGCGGGAGCTATGAGCAGTTCTTC. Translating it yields CASSSTSGSYEQFF.

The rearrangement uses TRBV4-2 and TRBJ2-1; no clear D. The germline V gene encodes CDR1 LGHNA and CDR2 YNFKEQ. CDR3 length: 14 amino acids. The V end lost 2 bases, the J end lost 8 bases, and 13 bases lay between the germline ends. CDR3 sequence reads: CASSQILYNDEQFF. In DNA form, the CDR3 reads TGTGCCAGCAGCCAAATACTCTACAATGATGAGCAGTTCTTC.

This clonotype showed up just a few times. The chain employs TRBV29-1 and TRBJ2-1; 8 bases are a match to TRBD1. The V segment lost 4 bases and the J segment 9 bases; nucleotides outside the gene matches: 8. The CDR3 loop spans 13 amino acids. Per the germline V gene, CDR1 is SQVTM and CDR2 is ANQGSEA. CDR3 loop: CSVGTGYWGEQFF. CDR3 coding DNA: TGCAGCGTTGGGACAGGGTACTGGGGTGAGCAGTTCTTC.

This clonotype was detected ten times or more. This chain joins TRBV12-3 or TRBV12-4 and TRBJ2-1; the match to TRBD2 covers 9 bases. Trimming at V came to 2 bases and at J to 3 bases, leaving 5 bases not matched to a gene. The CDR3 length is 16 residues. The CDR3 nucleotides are TGTGCCAGCAGTTTATTGGCGGGAGGGTACTACAATGAGCAGTTCTTC. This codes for CASSLLAGGYYNEQFF.

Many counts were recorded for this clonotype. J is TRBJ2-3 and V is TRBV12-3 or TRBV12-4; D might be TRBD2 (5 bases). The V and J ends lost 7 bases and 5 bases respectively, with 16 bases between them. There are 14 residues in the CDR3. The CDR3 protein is CASISREPGDTQYF. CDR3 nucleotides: TGTGCCAGCATTTCACGGGAACCAGGAGATACGCAGTATTTT.

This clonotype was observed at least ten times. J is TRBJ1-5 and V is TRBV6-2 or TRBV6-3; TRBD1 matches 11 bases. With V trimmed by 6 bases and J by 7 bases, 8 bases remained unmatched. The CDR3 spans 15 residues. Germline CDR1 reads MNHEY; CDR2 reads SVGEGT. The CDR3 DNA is TGTGCCAGCAGCCTAAACCGGGACAGGGGGCAGCCCCAGCATTTT. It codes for CASSLNRDRGQPQHF.

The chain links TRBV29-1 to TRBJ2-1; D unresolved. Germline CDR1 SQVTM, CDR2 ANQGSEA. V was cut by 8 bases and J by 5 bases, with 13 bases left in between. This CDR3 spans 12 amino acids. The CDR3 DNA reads TGCAGCCCCGATTTTATCCACAATGAGCAGTTCTTC. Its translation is CSPDFIHNEQFF.

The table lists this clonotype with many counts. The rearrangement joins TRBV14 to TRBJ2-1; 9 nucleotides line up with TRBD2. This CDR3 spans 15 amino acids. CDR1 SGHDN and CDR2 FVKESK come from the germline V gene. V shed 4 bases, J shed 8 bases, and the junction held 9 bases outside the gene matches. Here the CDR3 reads CASSPLSGRPYEQFF. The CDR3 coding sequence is TGTGCCAGCAGCCCCCTCAGCGGGAGGCCCTATGAGCAGTTCTTC.